Presented here are 27 T cell receptor beta chains from one specimen sequenced in a study of T-cell memory formation after mild COVID-19. TCRdb processed the 5' RACE reads anew with MiXCR; each CDR3 protein has one entry. The repertoire holds some 600,000 distinct CDR3 sequences, with roughly 17% as singletons. The sequencing input was PBMCs or a T cell subset sorted from them (not recorded which). The receptor set was obtained from an adult woman who had mild COVID-19 (a few samples of this study predate the infection). Cell type and time point are not known.

This clonotype has only a few counts. This chain joins TRBV4-1 and TRBJ2-3; no definite D call. The CDR3 is made up of 14 amino acids. Trimming left V 6 bases short and J 0 bases short, with 10 bases between. In germline, CDR1 is MGHRA, CDR2 YSYEKL. The CDR3 DNA reads TGCGCCAGCAGGGAGTTTCCTAGCACAGATACGCAGTATTTT. Translated, it gives CASREFPSTDTQYF.

This chain uses TRBV10-3 with TRBJ2-5, with D hard to call. CDR3 size: 13 residues. Trimming shortened V by 3 bases and J by 5 bases, and 10 bases separated the two germline ends. Germline V gives CDR1 ENHRY, CDR2 SYGVKD. The CDR3 loop is CAISERPGETQYF. The CDR3 region has the DNA TGTGCCATCAGTGAAAGGCCTGGGGAGACCCAGTACTTC.

This clonotype was seen only a few times. The V call is TRBV12-3 or TRBV12-4, the J call TRBJ2-7, with 7 nucleotides matching TRBD2. The CDR3 length is 15 residues. The V and J ends lost 7 bases and 2 bases, in that order; junction bases with no gene match: 11. In nucleotides, the CDR3 is TGTGCCAGCACCCCTCCTGAGGGAGGGCCCTACGAGCAGTACTTC. Amino acid sequence: CASTPPEGGPYEQYF.

V gene TRBV5-1 combines with J gene TRBJ1-3; unclear D gene. CDR1 and CDR2 from the germline V gene are SGHRS and YFSETQ. V was pared by 3 bases and J by 3 bases, with 16 bases between. There are 16 residues in the CDR3. In DNA form, the CDR3 reads TGCGCCAGCAGCTCTCAAGCCAGCGCCAGTGGAAACACCATATATTTT. This codes for CASSSQASASGNTIYF.

The CDR3 is CASSLVPDLTQYF. CDR3 DNA: TGTGCCAGCAGCTTAGTTCCGGACTTGACGCAGTATTTT. The V gene is TRBV7-9, the J gene TRBJ2-3; possibly TRBD2 for D (5 bases). The germline V and J ends were trimmed by 1 base and 9 bases, with 11 bases remaining between them. This CDR3 comprises 13 residues. Germline loops: CDR1 SEHNR, CDR2 FQNEAQ (reference sequence).

This clonotype appeared a few times. This rearrangement joins TRBV5-1 to TRBJ1-1, with D perhaps TRBD1 (5 bases). Germline CDR1 reads SGHRS; CDR2 reads YFSETQ. The CDR3 sequence is 14 residues long. Trimming left V 2 bases short and J 4 bases short, with 12 bases between. CDR3: CASSFGGEGTEAFF. As DNA, the CDR3 is TGCGCCAGCAGCTTCGGAGGGGAGGGCACTGAAGCTTTCTTT.

This clonotype was picked up a small number of times. The gene calls are TRBV12-3 or TRBV12-4 and TRBJ1-1; D remains ambiguous. This CDR3 spans 13 amino acids. Trimming pared 5 bases from V and 12 bases from J, leaving 19 bases between. In DNA, the CDR3 is TGTGCCAGCAGTGACCCGGGTCCGGGGAAAACTTTCTTT. Its translation: CASSDPGPGKTFF.

The V and J genes are TRBV5-1 and TRBJ2-3, with unresolved D. Germline V gene lookup returns CDR1 SGHRS and CDR2 YFSETQ. V shed 3 bases and J shed 1 base, with 9 bases lying between them. The CDR3 spans 14 residues. CDR3 coding DNA: TGCGCCAGCAGCTCCTATGGCGGCACAGATACGCAGTATTTT. Its translation: CASSSYGGTDTQYF. The entire variable domain, with the rest obtained from reference TRBV5-1 and TRBJ2-3, is as follows: KAGVTQTPRYLIKTRGQQVTLSCSPISGHRSVSWYQQTPGQGLQFLFEYFSETQRNKGNFPGRFSGRQFSNSRSEMNVSTLELGDSALYLCASSSYGGTDTQYFGPGTRLTVL.

V is TRBV6-2 or TRBV6-3 and J is TRBJ1-2; the D gene is possibly TRBD1 (6 bases). From germline, CDR1 is MNHEY and CDR2 SVGEGT. V lost 4 bases and J lost 6, with 15 bases in between. This CDR3 spans 14 amino acids. The CDR3: CASSSRGPGHGYTF. The CDR3 nucleotides read TGTGCCAGCAGTTCCAGGGGCCCGGGGCATGGCTACACCTTC.

This clonotype was seen a few times. The V and J genes are TRBV7-9 and TRBJ2-7; 9 positions match TRBD1. V gave up 5 bases and J gave up 7 bases; unmatched junction bases: 6. The length of the CDR3 is 13 residues. Germline lookup yields CDR1 SEHNR and CDR2 FQNEAQ (reference sequence). CDR3 sequence (DNA): TGTGCCAGCAGCCAAGGACAGGGGAGGGAGCAGTACTTC. It codes for CASSQGQGREQYF.

This clonotype was seen a handful of times. This chain links TRBV24-1 with TRBJ2-3, with 9 bases fitting TRBD1. Germline CDR1 KGHDR, CDR2 SFDVKD. The CDR3 length is 15 residues. With V trimmed by 9 bases and J by 4 bases, 10 bases remained unmatched. CDR3 loop: CATGLTGGLADTQYF. In DNA form, the CDR3 reads TGTGCCACCGGGCTCACAGGGGGCCTGGCAGATACGCAGTATTTT.

This clonotype was found a few times. The V call is TRBV12-3 or TRBV12-4, the J call TRBJ1-5; 9 bases line up with TRBD1. V shed 5 bases, J shed 0 bases, and the junction held 5 bases outside the gene matches. This CDR3 spans 16 amino acids. CDR3 sequence (DNA): TGTGCCAGCAGTCCCGGGACAGGGATTAGCAATCAGCCCCAGCATTTT. Residues: CASSPGTGISNQPQHF.

This clonotype was seen only a few times. J is TRBJ2-7 and V is TRBV20-1, with 11 bases aligning to TRBD2. J gave up 4 bases and V 3 bases, and 5 bases lay outside the gene matches. The CDR3 runs to 14 residues. From germline, CDR1 is DFQATT and CDR2 SNEGSKA (reference sequence). The CDR3, as DNA: TGCAGTGCTAGGGGTCTAGCGGGAGGATACGAGCAGTACTTC. Protein: CSARGLAGGYEQYF.

The V and J genes are TRBV30 and TRBJ1-1; a possible D gene is TRBD1 (6 bases). V shed 0 bases and J shed 3 bases, with 8 bases lying between them. This CDR3 has 13 residues. The germline gives CDR1 GTSNPN, CDR2 SVGIG (reference sequence). This chain's CDR3 is CAWSVAGDTEAFF. CDR3 DNA: TGTGCCTGGAGTGTGGCAGGGGACACTGAAGCTTTCTTT.

This clonotype was observed a few times. The V call is TRBV4-3, the J call TRBJ1-2, with TRBD1 matching 9 bases. Germline-derived CDR1 and CDR2 are LGHNA and YSLEER. The CDR3 extends over 16 amino acids. V trimming: 2 bases; J trimming: 2 bases; junction bases outside the gene matches: 6. DNA of the CDR3: TGCGCCAGCAGCCAACTATTGGGACAGGGAAACTATGGCTACACCTTC. It specifies CASSQLLGQGNYGYTF.

This clonotype has just a few counts. The rearrangement links TRBV19 to TRBJ2-5; a weak D match, TRBD2 (6 bases). Trimming took off 10 bases at V and 5 bases at J, with 20 bases between the two ends. This CDR3 has 14 residues. CDR1 is LNHDA and CDR2 is SQIVND in the germline V gene (reference sequence). DNA of the CDR3: TGTGCCACACATCCCGGAGGGGCCGGGGAGACCCAGTACTTC. This sequence encodes CATHPGGAGETQYF. The full variable domain, completed using reference TRBV19 and TRBJ2-5, is DGGITQSPKYLFRKEGQNVTLSCEQNLNHDAMYWYRQDPGQGLRLIYYSQIVNDFQKGDIAEGYSVSREKKESFPLTVTSAQKNPTAFYLCATHPGGAGETQYFGPGTRLLVL.

The chain recombines TRBV6-1 with TRBJ2-7; the match to TRBD1 covers 8 bases. This CDR3 has 14 residues. Germline V gene data show CDR1 as MNHNS and CDR2 as SASEGT. V dropped 4 bases and J dropped 2; count of bases not matched to a gene: 4. The CDR3 DNA reads TGTGCCAGCAGTGCCAGGGACAGGACCTACGAGCAGTACTTC. Protein: CASSARDRTYEQYF.

The chain is built from TRBV3-1 and TRBJ1-5; perhaps TRBD1 as D (5 bases). Germline V gives CDR1 LGHDT, CDR2 YNNKEL (reference sequence). The CDR3 totals 15 residues. V was pared by 5 bases and J by 5 bases, with 16 bases between. CDR3 sequence reads: CASSRDLSGDQPQHF. The CDR3 nucleotides read TGTGCCAGCAGCAGGGACCTATCCGGGGATCAGCCCCAGCATTTT.

This clonotype showed up many times. The rearrangement joins TRBV3-1 to TRBJ1-1; D unclear. Trimming pared 5 bases from V and 4 bases from J, leaving 8 bases between. Germline V lookup: CDR1 LGHDT, CDR2 YNNKEL (reference sequence). The CDR3 covers 12 residues. The DNA for the CDR3 is TGTGCCAGCAGCGCGTCTGGCACTGAAGCTTTCTTT. Translation: CASSASGTEAFF.

V gene TRBV7-9 combines with J gene TRBJ2-7, with D perhaps matching TRBD1 (5 bases). Looked up from germline, CDR1 is SEHNR and CDR2 is FQNEAQ (reference sequence). The CDR3 contains 15 residues. V was trimmed by 5 bases and J by 0 bases, leaving 14 bases between them. DNA for the CDR3: TGTGCCAGCAGCCCGCTAGGACAAAGCTCCTACGAGCAGTACTTC. Protein sequence: CASSPLGQSSYEQYF.

Regarding this clonotype: A read error may produce the germline difference seen at one junction end. The chain is built from TRBV18 and TRBJ1-6, with a weak D call TRBD1 (5 bases). CDR1 KGHSH and CDR2 LQKENI come from the germline V gene. The CDR3 length is 15 residues. CDR3 DNA: TGTGCCGGCTCACCGACAGTCGGGGTTGATTCACCCCTCCACTTT. It encodes CAGSPTVGVDSPLHF.

This clonotype has only one observation. This chain links TRBV13 with TRBJ1-6; unclear D gene. The CDR3 is made up of 14 amino acids. The V end was cut by 4 bases, the J end by 10 bases, with 14 bases between. Germline lookup yields CDR1 PRHDT and CDR2 FYEKMQ (reference sequence). CDR3 DNA: TGTGCCAGCAGCTCCGGGCCCGAGGGATCACCCCTCCACTTT. Its protein product is CASSSGPEGSPLHF. The variable domain in full, with the rest retrieved from reference TRBV13 and TRBJ1-6, is AAGVIQSPRHLIKEKRETATLKCYPIPRHDTVYWYQQGPGQDPQFLISFYEKMQSDKGSIPDRFSAQQFSDYHSELNMSSLELGDSALYFCASSSGPEGSPLHFGNGTRLTVT.

This clonotype was recorded once. The V and J genes are TRBV6-6 and TRBJ2-7; D might be TRBD2 (6 bases). Deletions cut 6 bases from V and 2 bases from J, with 14 bases between. This CDR3 is built from 14 residues. Germline V CDR1 and CDR2: MNHNY, SVGAGI (reference sequence). DNA of the CDR3: TGTGCCAGCAGGTACGGCGGGGTTACCTACGAGCAGTACTTC. This encodes CASRYGGVTYEQYF.

The rearrangement uses TRBV7-9 and TRBJ2-7, with 7 nucleotides matching TRBD1. V gave up 4 bases and J gave up 6 bases; unmatched junction bases: 9. Germline CDR1 and CDR2: SEHNR and FQNEAQ (reference sequence). The CDR3 runs 14 residues. The CDR3 reads CASSSTGNGCEQYF. CDR3 nucleotide sequence: TGTGCCAGCAGCTCGACAGGGAACGGCTGCGAGCAGTACTTC.

This clonotype occurred once. A much larger clonotype is one base distant, so this may be a read error. The V call is TRBV7-2, the J call TRBJ2-3; no firm D call. The J call may be wrong; the DNA end is better matched by TRBJ1-5. Germline CDR1 is SGHTA and CDR2 is FQGNSA. The CDR3 is made up of 14 amino acids. Here the CDR3 DNA reads TGTGCCAGCAGCCGTCCCGGGAGCACAGATACGCAGCATTTT. Its protein product is CASSRPGSTDTQHF.

Worth noting for this clonotype: One junction end does not reproduce the germline sequence, and a read error may be involved. This chain uses TRBV6-1 with TRBJ2-7, with D unclear. Germline V gene sequence: CDR1 MNHNS, CDR2 SASEGT. This CDR3 is 11 amino acids long. The CDR3 DNA reads TGTGCCAGCAGTGAACGAAGTTTGTCGGACTTC. Its protein product is CASSERSLSDF.

This clonotype came up a few times. This chain uses TRBV7-8 with TRBJ1-2; D is unclear. Trimming shortened V by 5 bases and J by 8 bases, and 15 bases separated the two germline ends. CDR1 is SGHVS, CDR2 FQNEAQ, per germline. The length of the CDR3 is 13 residues. For the CDR3, the DNA is TGTGCCAGCAGCCCCCGGTCTCAGTCCGGCTACACCTTC. Translation gives CASSPRSQSGYTF.